This T cell receptor beta chain was identified during a study of cytomegalovirus exposure and HLA in healthy donors. Overall study findings and caveats: In an earlier analysis, about 87% or about 30%: the productive usage of most TCR beta V segments. For presence/absence analyses, sequencing depth was assumed to be roughly uniform across donors. A later analysis linked a missense variant in DCLRE1C to the trimming of TCR beta V and J genes.

A word on this clone: Antigen: not known.

13 Jbeta primers and 60 Vbeta primers were used for the PCR. Assay: immunoSEQ multiplex PCR; the TCRdb copy retains only in-frame clones and omits some. The sample lists a few hundred thousand clones; around 80% were seen once. V lost 4 bases, J lost 7 bases, and 17 bases lay in between. Germline values: CDR1 MNHNY, CDR2 SVGAGI (reference sequence). The CDR3 has 15 amino acids. The TCR sequence derives from a girl aged 2 to 10 in good health and CMV-seronegative. The V gene is TRBV6-6, the J gene TRBJ1-5, with D uncertain. The sample was PBMCs. The CDR3 here is CASSSVVNVRQPQHF. As DNA, the CDR3 is TGTGCCAGCAGTTCTGTGGTGAATGTGCGCCAGCCCCAGCATTTT.